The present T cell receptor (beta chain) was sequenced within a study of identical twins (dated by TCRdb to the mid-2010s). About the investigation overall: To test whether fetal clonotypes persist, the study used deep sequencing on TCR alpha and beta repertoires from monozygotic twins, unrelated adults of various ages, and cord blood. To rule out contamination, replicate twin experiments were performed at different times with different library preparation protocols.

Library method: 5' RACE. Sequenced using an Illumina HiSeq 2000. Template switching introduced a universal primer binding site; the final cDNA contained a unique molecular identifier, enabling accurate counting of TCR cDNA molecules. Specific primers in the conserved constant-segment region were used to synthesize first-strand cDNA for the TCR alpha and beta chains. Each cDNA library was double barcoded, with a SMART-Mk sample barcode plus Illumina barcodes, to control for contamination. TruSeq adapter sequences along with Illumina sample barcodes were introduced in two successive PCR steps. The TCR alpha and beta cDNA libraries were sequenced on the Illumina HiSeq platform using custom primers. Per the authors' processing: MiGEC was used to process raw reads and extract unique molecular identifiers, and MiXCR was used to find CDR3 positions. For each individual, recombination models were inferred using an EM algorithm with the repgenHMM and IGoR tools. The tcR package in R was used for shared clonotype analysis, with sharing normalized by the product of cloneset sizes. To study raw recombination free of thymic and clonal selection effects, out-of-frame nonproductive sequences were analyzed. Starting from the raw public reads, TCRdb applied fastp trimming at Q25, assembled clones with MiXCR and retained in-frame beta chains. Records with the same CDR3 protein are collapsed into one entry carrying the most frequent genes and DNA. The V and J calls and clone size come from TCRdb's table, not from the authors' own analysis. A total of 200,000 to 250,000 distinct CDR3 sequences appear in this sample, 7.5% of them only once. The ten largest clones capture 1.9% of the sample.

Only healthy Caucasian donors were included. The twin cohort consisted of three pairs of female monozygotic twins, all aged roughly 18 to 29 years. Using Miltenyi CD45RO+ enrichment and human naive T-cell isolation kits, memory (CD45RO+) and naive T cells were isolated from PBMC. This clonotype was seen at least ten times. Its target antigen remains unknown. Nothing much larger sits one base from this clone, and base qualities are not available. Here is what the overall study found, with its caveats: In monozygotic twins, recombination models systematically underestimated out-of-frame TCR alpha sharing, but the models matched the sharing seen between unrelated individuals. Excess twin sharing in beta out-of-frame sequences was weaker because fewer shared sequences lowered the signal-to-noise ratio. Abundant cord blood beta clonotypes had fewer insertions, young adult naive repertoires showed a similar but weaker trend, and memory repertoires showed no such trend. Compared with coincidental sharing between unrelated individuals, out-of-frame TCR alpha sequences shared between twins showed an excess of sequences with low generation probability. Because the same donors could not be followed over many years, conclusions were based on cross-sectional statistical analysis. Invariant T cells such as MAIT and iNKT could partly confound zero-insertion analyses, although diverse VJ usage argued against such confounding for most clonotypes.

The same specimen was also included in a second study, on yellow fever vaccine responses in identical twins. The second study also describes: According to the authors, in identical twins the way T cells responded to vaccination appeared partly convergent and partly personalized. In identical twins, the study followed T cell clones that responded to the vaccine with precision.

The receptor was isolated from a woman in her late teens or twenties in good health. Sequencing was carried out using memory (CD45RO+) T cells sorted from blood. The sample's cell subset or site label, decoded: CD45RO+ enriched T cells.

This receptor carries the CDR3 CASSKGTSGTTSYNEQFF. The DNA reads TGCGCCAGCAGCAAAGGGACTAGCGGGACCACCTCCTACAATGAGCAGTTCTTC. In this chain, TRBV5-1 is recombined with TRBJ2-1, with TRBD2 identical over 13 junction bases. The germline V gene specifies SGHRS as CDR1 and YFSETQ as CDR2. V is pruned by 4 bases and J by 0 bases, leaving 7 bases of the junction without a gene match. The CDR3 runs 18 amino acids, cysteine and phenylalanine included. The CDR3 DNA has 54 bases and is translated from base 1.